The rows below give T cell receptor beta chains drawn from one sample of a study of blood T cell repertoires in COVID-19. The protocol was immunoSEQ multiplex PCR, while the TCRdb copy is restricted to in-frame clones and leaves out a portion. Among approximately 200,000 clones listed, approximately 90% were seen once. Sequenced material: peripheral blood. The source is a woman aged 25 to 45 with acute or convalescent COVID-19. Each CDR3 is given with its conserved first and last residue. D genes are given only for firm matches. A row's size may be missing; if present it is once, few, many or a size class.

clone size	V gene	J gene	D gene	CDR3 DNA	CDR3 protein
NA	TRBV5-1	TRBJ2-5	NA	TGCGCCAGCAGCTTATCGGGTATAGAGACCCAGTACTTC	CASSLSGIETQYF
few	TRBV9	TRBJ1-4	NA	TGTGCCAGCTCGTCCTCGACAGGTCCTTTGAGAAAACTGTTTTTT	CASSSSTGPLRKLFF
few	TRBV3-1/TRBV3-2	TRBJ2-1	NA	TGTGCCAGCAGCCCTACTAGAACCTACAATGAGCAGTTCTTC	CASSPTRTYNEQFF
NA	TRBV5-4	TRBJ2-3	NA	TGTGCCAGCAGCCTAAAACGAGGCACAGATACGCAGTATTTT	CASSLKRGTDTQYF
NA	TRBV27	TRBJ2-5	NA	TGTGCCAGCAGTTTATCGAGGAACGACCAAGAGACCCAGTACTTC	CASSLSRNDQETQYF
few	TRBV5-4	TRBJ2-5	NA	TGTGCCAGCAGCTTGGGTCGCGGGCAAGAGACCCAGTACTTC	CASSLGRGQETQYF
NA	TRBV7-2	TRBJ1-6	NA	TGTGCCAGCAGCCCGATATTCCCCACAGGGACTAATTCACCCCTCCACTTT	CASSPIFPTGTNSPLHF
NA	TRBV19	TRBJ2-1	NA	TGTGCCAGTCTCCGGACAGGGAGGGAGGAGCAGTTCTTC	CASLRTGREEQFF
NA	TRBV3-1/TRBV3-2	TRBJ2-3	TRBD1	TGTGCCAGCAGCCAGAACAGGGGCGGAGATACGCAGTATTTT	CASSQNRGGDTQYF
few	TRBV5-4	TRBJ1-1	NA	TGTGCCAGCAGCTTGGATAGGGGCTGGCGCACTGAAGCTTTCTTT	CASSLDRGWRTEAFF
NA	TRBV6-6	TRBJ1-5	TRBD1	TGTGCCAGCACAATCCAGGGGGCGGCCAATCAGCCCCAGCATTTT	CASTIQGAANQPQHF
NA	TRBV18	TRBJ2-5	NA	TGTGCCAGCTCACCGGCCGAGGAAGAGACCCAGTACTTC	CASSPAEEETQYF
NA	TRBV4-1	TRBJ2-7	TRBD1	TGCGCCAGCAGCCCGGACAGGTATGGCTACGAGCAGTACTTC	CASSPDRYGYEQYF
few	TRBV9	TRBJ2-7	TRBD2	TGTGCCAGCAGCCCCTTAGCGGGAGGGTTAAACGAGCAGTACTTC	CASSPLAGGLNEQYF
NA	TRBV27	TRBJ2-5	NA	TGTGCCAGCAGTTTAGGACTACATGAAGAGACCCAGTACTTC	CASSLGLHEETQYF
NA	TRBV18	TRBJ2-7	NA	TGTGCCAGCTCACAGACGCGGAGCTCCTACGAGCAGTACTTC	CASSQTRSSYEQYF
NA	TRBV28	TRBJ1-2	TRBD1	TGTGCCAGCAGTAATCCTGGGACAGGCTCTATCATCTATGGCTACACCTTC	CASSNPGTGSIIYGYTF
NA	TRBV21-1	TRBJ2-2	NA	TGTGCCAGCAGCAAAGTTCATCGGACCGGGGAGCTGTTTTTT	CASSKVHRTGELFF
NA	TRBV15	TRBJ2-1	TRBD1	TGTGCCACCAGCTCCCAGACAGGGCCCCCCTACAATGAGCAGTTCTTC	CATSSQTGPPYNEQFF
NA	TRBV11-2	TRBJ2-7	TRBD1	TGTGCCAGCAGCACCAAACAGGGGCCTACCTACGAGCAGTACTTC	CASSTKQGPTYEQYF
NA	TRBV30	TRBJ1-2	NA	TGTGCCTTGCGACCCTCGGGCACCTTC	CALRPSGTF
NA	TRBV28	TRBJ2-1	TRBD2	TGTGCCAGCAGTCTCAGACTAGCGGGAGATTACATCCGTGAGCAGTTCTTC	CASSLRLAGDYIREQFF
NA	TRBV28	TRBJ1-4	TRBD1	TGTGCCAGCAGTTTACCTCGGCGGGACAGGAATAATGAAAAACTGTTTTTT	CASSLPRRDRNNEKLFF
NA	TRBV5-4	TRBJ2-3	NA	TGTGCCAGCAGCGGGAGGTTCAGCACAGATACGCAGTATTTT	CASSGRFSTDTQYF
NA	TRBV13	TRBJ2-3	TRBD2	TGTGCCAGCAAAGCGGGGGGTAGCACAGATACGCAGTATTTT	CASKAGGSTDTQYF
NA	TRBV7-9	TRBJ1-1	NA	TGTGCCAGCAGCTCGACAGGTATGGAAGCTTTCTTT	CASSSTGMEAFF
once	TRBV7-2	TRBJ2-1	NA	TGTGCCAGCAGCTTAGGACTTCCCAATGAGCAGTTCTTC	CASSLGLPNEQFF
NA	TRBV7-9	TRBJ2-7	TRBD1	TGTGCCACTCGGACAGGGGGCCCCCACGAGCAGTACTTC	CATRTGGPHEQYF
NA	TRBV15	TRBJ2-1	NA	TGTGCCACCAGCCCACGGACTACTTACAATGAGCAGTTCTTC	CATSPRTTYNEQFF
NA	TRBV3-1/TRBV3-2	TRBJ2-5	NA	TGTGCCAGCAGCCAAGGGGCGGGCCTGGAGGAGACCCAGTACTTC	CASSQGAGLEETQYF
once	TRBV9	TRBJ2-5	NA	TGTGCCAGCAGCGTAGTAGAGGGGGAAGAGACCCAGTACTTC	CASSVVEGEETQYF
NA	TRBV4-2	TRBJ2-5	TRBD2	TGTGCCAGCAGCTTGGGGACTAGCGGGAACCCAAGAACTGAGACCCAGTACTTC	CASSLGTSGNPRTETQYF
once	TRBV6-6	TRBJ1-1	NA	TGTGCCAGCAGATCCGACAGTAACAGGCCCCTTGAAGCTTTCTTT	CASRSDSNRPLEAFF
NA	TRBV28	TRBJ2-1	NA	TGTGCCAGCAGTTTCTGGAGTCAAAAGGACAATGAGCAGTTCTTC	CASSFWSQKDNEQFF
few	TRBV28	TRBJ1-4	NA	TGTGGGTCAGGGGAGGGTTATGAAAAACTGTTTTTT	CGSGEGYEKLFF
NA	TRBV15	TRBJ1-1	TRBD1	TGTGCCACCAGCATCCCGGACAGGGTTACTGAAGCTTTCTTT	CATSIPDRVTEAFF
once	TRBV5-6	TRBJ1-2	NA	TGTGCCAGCAGCTTGTCGAGCGGCTACACCTTC	CASSLSSGYTF
once	TRBV5-1	TRBJ2-7	TRBD1	TGCGCCAGCAGCTTGGGGCCCCAGGGGGACGAGCAGTACTTC	CASSLGPQGDEQYF
NA	TRBV18	TRBJ1-3	TRBD1	TGTGCCAGCTCACCCCTTGGGGACAGGATCTCTGGAAACACCATATATTTT	CASSPLGDRISGNTIYF
few	TRBV4-2	TRBJ1-2	NA	TGTGCCAGCAGCCAAGGGGTAGGGGGAAACTATGGCTACACCTTC	CASSQGVGGNYGYTF
once	TRBV5-1	TRBJ2-3	NA	TGCGCCAGCAGCTTGGGGCAGGGGGGAGATACGCAGTATTTT	CASSLGQGGDTQYF
NA	TRBV18	TRBJ2-5	TRBD1	TGTGCCAGCTCACCACGCAGGACAGGGAGGGAGACCCAGTACTTC	CASSPRRTGRETQYF
NA	TRBV2	TRBJ2-2	NA	TGTGCCAGCAGTGATTCGGCCGCGGAGTACACCGGGGAGCTGTTTTTT	CASSDSAAEYTGELFF
NA	TRBV28	TRBJ1-2	NA	TGTGCCAGCACTCCGAATAGAATATATGGCTACACCTTC	CASTPNRIYGYTF
NA	TRBV7-2	TRBJ2-1	NA	TGTGCCAGCAGCTTACGGAGGACTTACAATGAGCAGTTCTTC	CASSLRRTYNEQFF